The sequence of this TCR beta chain was determined in a study of cytomegalovirus exposure and HLA in healthy donors. As for the study in general: As an earlier analysis found, 180 million or so T cells yielded around 110 million unique TCR beta sequences. A data release that came early held tens of millions of unique TCRs from HLA-typed donors. Study results and limitations: Common viral pathogens seemed, in a later analysis, to connect with several of the most significant clusters.

Germline CDR1 reads GTSNPN; CDR2 reads SVGIG (reference sequence). Trimming removed 2 bases from V and 11 bases from J, with 16 bases in between. This CDR3 has 13 residues. PCR involved 60 Vbeta and 13 Jbeta primers. Clones were read by immunoSEQ multiplex PCR, and TCRdb kept only the in-frame ones, dropping some. This sample's clone table lists tens of thousands of clones. Regarding this clone: Its antigen remains unknown.

This chain links TRBV30 with TRBJ1-5, with D possibly being TRBD1 (6 bases). This TCR derives from a man aged 35-49 years in good health and CMV-seropositive. Input material: PBMCs. Here the CDR3 DNA reads TGTGCCTGGAGTACAGGGAGGGGAAGGGCCCAGCATTTT. Protein: CAWSTGRGRAQHF.